A selection of T cell receptor beta chains follows, all from one sample in a study of T cells in Graves' hyperthyroidism and ophthalmopathy. One entry per CDR3 protein results from TCRdb running MiXCR on the multiplex PCR reads. The table has roughly 300,000 distinct CDR3 sequences, approximately 15% seen once. The sample consisted of blood. The receptors come from a woman aged 25 to 39 with Graves' hyperthyroidism. Each CDR3 is given without its conserved first and last residue. Each record gives: J gene, V gene, CDR3 protein.

j_gene: TRBJ1-1
v_gene: TRBV9
CDR3aa: ASSEGQGSEAF

j_gene: TRBJ1-6
v_gene: TRBV2
CDR3aa: ASNPSSYNSPLH

j_gene: TRBJ2-3
v_gene: TRBV6-1
CDR3aa: ASSQSGTSTHTDTQY

j_gene: TRBJ1-5
v_gene: TRBV28
CDR3aa: ASSRRTGTSNQPQH

j_gene: TRBJ2-7
v_gene: TRBV18
CDR3aa: ASSPPGNAYEQY

j_gene: TRBJ1-2
v_gene: TRBV13
CDR3aa: ASMSRDSPNYGYT

j_gene: TRBJ1-5
v_gene: TRBV6-6
CDR3aa: ASSYSSSPTYNQPQH

j_gene: TRBJ1-3
v_gene: TRBV5-1
CDR3aa: ASSLRSSGNTIY

j_gene: TRBJ2-7
v_gene: TRBV30
CDR3aa: AWAEPYEQY

j_gene: TRBJ1-2
v_gene: TRBV2
CDR3aa: ASKEGGYT

j_gene: TRBJ1-5
v_gene: TRBV7-6
CDR3aa: ASSLAGAQPQH

j_gene: TRBJ2-1
v_gene: TRBV7-3
CDR3aa: ASSIRTSGINEQF

j_gene: TRBJ2-5
v_gene: TRBV7-2
CDR3aa: ASSLAHLAEETQY

j_gene: TRBJ2-1
v_gene: TRBV2
CDR3aa: ASSEASGSYNEQF

j_gene: TRBJ2-3
v_gene: TRBV6-1
CDR3aa: ASSFHPGLEDADTQY

j_gene: TRBJ2-7
v_gene: TRBV6-1
CDR3aa: ASSQAGTYSYEQY

j_gene: TRBJ2-2
v_gene: TRBV19
CDR3aa: ASSKVGLNTGELF

j_gene: TRBJ1-1
v_gene: TRBV28
CDR3aa: ASSFMMGGVAF

j_gene: TRBJ2-4
v_gene: TRBV24-1
CDR3aa: ATSERARGSDIQY

j_gene: TRBJ2-7
v_gene: TRBV19
CDR3aa: ASSPLGGARREQY

j_gene: TRBJ2-2
v_gene: TRBV25-1
CDR3aa: ASMTGQGAERGTGELF

j_gene: TRBJ1-3
v_gene: TRBV2
CDR3aa: ASSDDGSSGNTIY

j_gene: TRBJ1-5
v_gene: TRBV24-1
CDR3aa: ATSDRGRINQPQH

j_gene: TRBJ2-1
v_gene: TRBV27
CDR3aa: ASSTSGYYNEQF

j_gene: TRBJ2-3
v_gene: TRBV20-1
CDR3aa: SAGTGDTQY

j_gene: TRBJ2-5
v_gene: TRBV7-9
CDR3aa: ASSIGQAGGETQY

j_gene: TRBJ2-5
v_gene: TRBV28
CDR3aa: ASSNVRGRKVGETQY

j_gene: TRBJ2-2
v_gene: TRBV2
CDR3aa: ASSETTNTGELF

j_gene: TRBJ2-2
v_gene: TRBV20-1
CDR3aa: SARRLAGPPGELF

j_gene: TRBJ1-4
v_gene: TRBV3-1
CDR3aa: ASSQQGQVEKLF

j_gene: TRBJ1-2
v_gene: TRBV20-1
CDR3aa: SARRENYGYT

j_gene: TRBJ1-4
v_gene: TRBV12-3/TRBV12-4
CDR3aa: ASSLGEKLF

j_gene: TRBJ2-5
v_gene: TRBV13
CDR3aa: ASSAPGGTETQY

j_gene: TRBJ2-6
v_gene: TRBV28
CDR3aa: ASSLNRAGANVLT

j_gene: TRBJ1-1
v_gene: TRBV11-1
CDR3aa: ASSSRRTAMNTEAF

j_gene: TRBJ2-3
v_gene: TRBV4-1
CDR3aa: ASSPYGWVDTQY

j_gene: TRBJ2-1
v_gene: TRBV11-3
CDR3aa: ASSPTEYSEQF

j_gene: TRBJ2-5
v_gene: TRBV19
CDR3aa: ASSKRETQY

j_gene: TRBJ2-5
v_gene: TRBV3-1
CDR3aa: ASIGAGGREAQY